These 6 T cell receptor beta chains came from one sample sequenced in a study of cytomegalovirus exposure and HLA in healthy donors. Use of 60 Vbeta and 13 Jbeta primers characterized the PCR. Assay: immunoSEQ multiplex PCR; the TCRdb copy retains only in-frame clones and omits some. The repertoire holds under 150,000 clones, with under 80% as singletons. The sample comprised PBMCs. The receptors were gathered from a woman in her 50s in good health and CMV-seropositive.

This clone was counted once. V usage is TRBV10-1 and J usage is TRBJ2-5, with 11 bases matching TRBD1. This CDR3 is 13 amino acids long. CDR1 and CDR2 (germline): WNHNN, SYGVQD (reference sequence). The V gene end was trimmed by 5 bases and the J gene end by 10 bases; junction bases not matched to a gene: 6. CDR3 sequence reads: CASSWDRGVDQYF. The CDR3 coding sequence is TGCGCCAGCAGTTGGGACAGGGGGGTCGACCAGTACTTC.

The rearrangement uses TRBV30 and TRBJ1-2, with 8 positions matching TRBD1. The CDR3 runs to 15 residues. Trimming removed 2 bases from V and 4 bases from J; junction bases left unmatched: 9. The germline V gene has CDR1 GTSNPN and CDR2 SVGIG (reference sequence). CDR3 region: CAWSQPGGLGYGYTF. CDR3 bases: TGTGCCTGGAGTCAGCCAGGGGGCCTCGGCTATGGCTACACCTTC.

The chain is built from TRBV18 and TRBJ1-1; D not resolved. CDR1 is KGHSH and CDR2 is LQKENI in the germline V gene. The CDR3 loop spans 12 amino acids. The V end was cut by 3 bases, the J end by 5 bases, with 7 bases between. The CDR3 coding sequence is TGTGCCAGCTCACCGATCACTACTGAAGCTTTCTTT. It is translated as CASSPITTEAFF.

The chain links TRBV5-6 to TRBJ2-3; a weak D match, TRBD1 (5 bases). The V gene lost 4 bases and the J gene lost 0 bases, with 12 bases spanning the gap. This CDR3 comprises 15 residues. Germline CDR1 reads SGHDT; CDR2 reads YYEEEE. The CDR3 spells CASSGSRTSTDTQYF. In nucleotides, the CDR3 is TGTGCCAGCAGCGGGTCTCGGACAAGCACAGATACGCAGTATTTT.

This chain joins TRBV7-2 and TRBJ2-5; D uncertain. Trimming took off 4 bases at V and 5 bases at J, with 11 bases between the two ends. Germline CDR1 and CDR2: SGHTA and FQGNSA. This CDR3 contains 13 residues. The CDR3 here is CASSSMSGETQYF. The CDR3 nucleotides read TGTGCCAGCAGCTCCATGTCCGGGGAGACCCAGTACTTC.

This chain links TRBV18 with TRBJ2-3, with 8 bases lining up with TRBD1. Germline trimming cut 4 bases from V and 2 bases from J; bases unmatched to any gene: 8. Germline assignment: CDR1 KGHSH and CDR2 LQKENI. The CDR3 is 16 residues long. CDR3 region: CASSQSYRGFTDTQYF. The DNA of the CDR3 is TGTGCCAGCTCACAATCCTACAGGGGGTTCACAGATACGCAGTATTTT.